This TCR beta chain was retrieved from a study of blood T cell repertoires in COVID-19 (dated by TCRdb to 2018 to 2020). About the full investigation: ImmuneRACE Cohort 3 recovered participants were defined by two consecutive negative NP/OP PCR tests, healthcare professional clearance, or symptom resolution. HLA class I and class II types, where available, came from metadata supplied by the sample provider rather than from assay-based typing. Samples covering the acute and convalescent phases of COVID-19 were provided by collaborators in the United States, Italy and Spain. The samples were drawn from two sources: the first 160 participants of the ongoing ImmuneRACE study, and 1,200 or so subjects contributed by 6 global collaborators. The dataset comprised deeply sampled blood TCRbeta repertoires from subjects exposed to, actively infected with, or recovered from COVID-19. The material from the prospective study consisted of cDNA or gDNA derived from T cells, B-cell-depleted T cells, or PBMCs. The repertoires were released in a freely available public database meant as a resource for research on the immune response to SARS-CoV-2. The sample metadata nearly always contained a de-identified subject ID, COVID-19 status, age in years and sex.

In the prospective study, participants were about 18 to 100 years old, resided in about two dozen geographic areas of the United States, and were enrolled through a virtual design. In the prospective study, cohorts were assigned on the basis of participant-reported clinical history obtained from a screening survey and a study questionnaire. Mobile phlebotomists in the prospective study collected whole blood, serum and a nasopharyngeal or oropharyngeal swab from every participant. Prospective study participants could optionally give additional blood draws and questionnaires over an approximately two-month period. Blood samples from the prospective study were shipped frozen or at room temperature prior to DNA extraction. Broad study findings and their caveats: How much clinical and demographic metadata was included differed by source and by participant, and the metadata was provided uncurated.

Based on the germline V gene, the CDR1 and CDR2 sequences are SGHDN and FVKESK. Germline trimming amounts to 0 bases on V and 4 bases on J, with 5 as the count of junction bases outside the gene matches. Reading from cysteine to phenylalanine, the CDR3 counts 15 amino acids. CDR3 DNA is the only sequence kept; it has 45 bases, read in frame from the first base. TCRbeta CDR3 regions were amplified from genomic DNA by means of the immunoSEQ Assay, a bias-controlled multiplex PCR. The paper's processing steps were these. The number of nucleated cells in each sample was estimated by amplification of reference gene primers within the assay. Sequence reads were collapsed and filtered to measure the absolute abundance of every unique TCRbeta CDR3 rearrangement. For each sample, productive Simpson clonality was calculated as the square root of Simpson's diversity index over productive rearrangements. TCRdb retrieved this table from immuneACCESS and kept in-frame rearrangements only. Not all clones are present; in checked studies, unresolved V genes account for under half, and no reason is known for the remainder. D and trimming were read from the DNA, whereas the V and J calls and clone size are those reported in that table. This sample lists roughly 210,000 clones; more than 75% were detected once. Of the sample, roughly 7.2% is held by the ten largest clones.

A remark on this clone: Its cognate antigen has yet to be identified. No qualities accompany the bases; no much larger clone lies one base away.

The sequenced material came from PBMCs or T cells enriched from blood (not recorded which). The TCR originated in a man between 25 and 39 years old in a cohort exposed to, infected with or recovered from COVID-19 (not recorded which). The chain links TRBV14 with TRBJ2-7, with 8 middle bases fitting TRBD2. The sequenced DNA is TGTGCCAGCAGCCAAGAGGGACTAGGAGTTTACGAGCAGTACTTC. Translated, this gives CASSQEGLGVYEQYF. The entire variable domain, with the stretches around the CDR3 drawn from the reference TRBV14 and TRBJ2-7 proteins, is EAGVTQFPSHSVIEKGQTVTLRCDPISGHDNLYWYRRVMGKEIKFLLHFVKESKQDESGMPNNRFLAERTGGTYSTLKVQPAELEDSGVYFCASSQEGLGVYEQYFGPGTRLTVT.